This T cell receptor beta chain was identified in a study of cytomegalovirus exposure and HLA in healthy donors. There are 13 residues in the CDR3. V gave up 4 bases and J gave up 2 bases, with 8 bases separating them. The V gene's germline CDR1 is SGHDN and CDR2 FVKESK. PCR amplification relied on 60 Vbeta primers (plus 13 Jbeta primers). This table comes from immunoSEQ multiplex PCR, and its TCRdb copy is limited to in-frame clones, with some not included. Of over 150,000 clones in the sample, roughly four fifths were seen once. The genes are TRBV14 and TRBJ1-2; TRBD1 might be the D (6 bases). The sequencing sample was made of PBMCs. The sequence was collected from a woman aged 45-60 years in good health and CMV-seronegative. CDR3 in DNA: TGTGCCAGCAGCCCCGGGACAAACTATGGCTACACCTTC. Amino acid sequence: CASSPGTNYGYTF. Full variable domain (rest looked up from reference TRBV14 and TRBJ1-2): EAGVTQFPSHSVIEKGQTVTLRCDPISGHDNLYWYRRVMGKEIKFLLHFVKESKQDESGMPNNRFLAERTGGTYSTLKVQPAELEDSGVYFCASSPGTNYGYTFGSGTRLTVV.